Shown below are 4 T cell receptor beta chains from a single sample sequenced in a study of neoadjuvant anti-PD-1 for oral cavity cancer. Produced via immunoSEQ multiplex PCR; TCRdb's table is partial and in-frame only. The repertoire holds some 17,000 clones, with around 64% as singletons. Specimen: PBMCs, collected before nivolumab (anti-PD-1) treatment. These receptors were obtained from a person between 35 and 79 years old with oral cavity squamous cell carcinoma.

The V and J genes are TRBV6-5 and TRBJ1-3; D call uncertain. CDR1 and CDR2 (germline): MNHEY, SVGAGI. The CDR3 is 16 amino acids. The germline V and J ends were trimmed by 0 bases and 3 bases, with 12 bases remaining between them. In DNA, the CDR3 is TGTGCCAGCAGTTACTCGGTAGGCGCTGATGGAAACACCATATATTTT. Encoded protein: CASSYSVGADGNTIYF.

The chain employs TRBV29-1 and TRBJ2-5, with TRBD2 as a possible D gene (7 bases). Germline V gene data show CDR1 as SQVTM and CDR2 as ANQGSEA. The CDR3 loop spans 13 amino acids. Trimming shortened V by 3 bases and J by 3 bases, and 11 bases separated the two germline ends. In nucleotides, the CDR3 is TGCAGCGTTGAGGGGGGGCAGAAAGAGACCCAGTACTTC. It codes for CSVEGGQKETQYF. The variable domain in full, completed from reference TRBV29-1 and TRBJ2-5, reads SAVISQKPSRDICQRGTSLTIQCQVDSQVTMMFWYRQQPGQSLTLIATANQGSEATYESGFVIDKFPISRPNLTFSTLTVSNMSPEDSSIYLCSVEGGQKETQYFGPGTRLLVL.

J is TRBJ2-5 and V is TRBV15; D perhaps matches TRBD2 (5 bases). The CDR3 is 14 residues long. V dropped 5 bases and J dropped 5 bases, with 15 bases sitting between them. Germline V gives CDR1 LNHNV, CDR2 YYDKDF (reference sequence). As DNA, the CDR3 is TGTGCCACCAGCCTGCAAGGACTCCTGGAGACCCAGTACTTC. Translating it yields CATSLQGLLETQYF. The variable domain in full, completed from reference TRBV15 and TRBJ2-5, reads DAMVIQNPRYQVTQFGKPVTLSCSQTLNHNVMYWYQQKSSQAPKLLFHYYDKDFNNEADTPDNFQSRRPNTSFCFLDIRSPGLGDTAMYLCATSLQGLLETQYFGPGTRLLVL.

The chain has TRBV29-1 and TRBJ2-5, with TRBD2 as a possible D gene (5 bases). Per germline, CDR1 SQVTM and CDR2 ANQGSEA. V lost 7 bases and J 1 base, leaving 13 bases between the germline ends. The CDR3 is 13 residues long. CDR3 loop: CSAGEGLQETQYF. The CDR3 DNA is TGCAGCGCCGGCGAGGGCCTCCAAGAGACCCAGTACTTC. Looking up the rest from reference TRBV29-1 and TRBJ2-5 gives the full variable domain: SAVISQKPSRDICQRGTSLTIQCQVDSQVTMMFWYRQQPGQSLTLIATANQGSEATYESGFVIDKFPISRPNLTFSTLTVSNMSPEDSSIYLCSAGEGLQETQYFGPGTRLLVL.